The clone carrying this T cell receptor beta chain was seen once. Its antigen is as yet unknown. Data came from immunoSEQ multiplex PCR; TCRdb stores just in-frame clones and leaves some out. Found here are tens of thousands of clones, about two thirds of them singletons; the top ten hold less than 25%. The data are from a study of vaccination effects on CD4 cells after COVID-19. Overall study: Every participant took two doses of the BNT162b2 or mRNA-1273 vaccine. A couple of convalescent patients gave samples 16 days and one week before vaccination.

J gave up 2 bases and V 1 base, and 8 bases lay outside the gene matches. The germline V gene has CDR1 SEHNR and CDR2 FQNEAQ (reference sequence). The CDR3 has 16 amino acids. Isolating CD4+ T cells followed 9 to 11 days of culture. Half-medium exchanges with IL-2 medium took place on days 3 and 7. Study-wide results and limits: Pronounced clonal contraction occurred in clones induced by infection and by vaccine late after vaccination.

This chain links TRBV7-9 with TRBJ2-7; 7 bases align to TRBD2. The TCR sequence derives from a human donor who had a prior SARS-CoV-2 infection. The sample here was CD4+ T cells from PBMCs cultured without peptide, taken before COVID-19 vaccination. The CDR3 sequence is CASSLVLTGGTYEQYF. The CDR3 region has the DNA TGTGCCAGCAGCTTAGTGCTAACGGGGGGAACCTACGAGCAGTACTTC. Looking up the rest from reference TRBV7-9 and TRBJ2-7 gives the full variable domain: DTGVSQNPRHKITKRGQNVTFRCDPISEHNRLYWYRQTLGQGPEFLTYFQNEAQLEKSRLLSDRFSAERPKGSFSTLEIQRTEQGDSAMYLCASSLVLTGGTYEQYFGPGTRLTVT.